These 17 T cell receptor beta chains were all obtained from the same sample, sequenced in a study of shared clonotypes between healthy human individuals. CD8 cells regarded as naive lacked CD45RO, were positively chosen for CCR7, and omitted terminally differentiated effector memory CD45RA+ cells. Assay used: immunoSEQ multiplex PCR; TCRdb lists only in-frame clones, some missing. The data hold some 2.1 million clones, with approximately 95% observed a single time. The specimen was naive CD8+ T cells sorted from blood. The source is a man younger than 35 in good health.

This clone was observed a single time. The V gene is TRBV2, the J gene TRBJ2-7; D unclear. The CDR3 contains 14 residues. V lost 1 base and J lost 2, with 9 bases in between. Germline loops: CDR1 SNHLY, CDR2 FYNNEI. DNA for the CDR3: TGTGCCAGCAGTGAAGTAACAGCTACCTACGAGCAGTACTTC. It translates to CASSEVTATYEQYF.

The chain carries TRBV5-6 and TRBJ2-1, with 10 bases lining up with TRBD1. J lost 4 bases, V lost 4 bases, and 5 bases had no gene match. The germline V gene has CDR1 SGHDT and CDR2 YYEEEE. The CDR3 runs to 15 residues. Written as DNA, the CDR3 is TGTGCCAGCAGCGGTCCGGACAGGGGGTACAATGAGCAGTTCTTC. Translated: CASSGPDRGYNEQFF.

The rearrangement uses TRBV19 and TRBJ1-4; no firm D call. Looked up from germline, CDR1 is LNHDA and CDR2 is SQIVND (reference sequence). Deletions cut 4 bases from V and 6 bases from J, with 9 bases between. The CDR3 is 13 residues long. The CDR3 region is CASSTRSDEKLFF. The CDR3 DNA is TGTGCCAGTAGTACCCGAAGTGATGAAAAACTGTTTTTT. The full variable domain, rest sourced from reference TRBV19 and TRBJ1-4, is DGGITQSPKYLFRKEGQNVTLSCEQNLNHDAMYWYRQDPGQGLRLIYYSQIVNDFQKGDIAEGYSVSREKKESFPLTVTSAQKNPTAFYLCASSTRSDEKLFFGSGTQLSVL.

V is TRBV28 and J is TRBJ2-1; possible D gene TRBD2, 5 bases. The germline V gene encodes CDR1 MDHEN and CDR2 SYDVKM. The CDR3 extends over 15 amino acids. Trimming stripped 2 bases from V and 5 bases from J, with 13 bases between. The chain's CDR3 is CASSLRIAKNNEQFF. Written as DNA, the CDR3 is TGTGCCAGCAGTTTAAGGATAGCGAAAAACAATGAGCAGTTCTTC.

The chain combines TRBV27 with TRBJ1-1; D might be TRBD1 (5 bases). The CDR3 sequence is 14 residues long. Germline V lookup: CDR1 MNHEY, CDR2 SMNVEV (reference sequence). The germline V and J ends were trimmed by 3 bases and 2 bases, with 10 bases remaining between them. The CDR3 loop is CASSFLGGNTEAFF. CDR3 nucleotide sequence: TGTGCCAGCAGTTTTCTTGGGGGTAACACTGAAGCTTTCTTT.

Details on this clone: The sample carries other DNA sequences with the same CDR3. This chain joins TRBV5-4 and TRBJ1-1, with D unresolved. Between the trimmed V and J ends, which lost 0 bases and 8 bases, there was a span of 5 bases. CDR1 is SGHNT and CDR2 is YYREEE in the germline V gene (reference sequence). This CDR3 contains 11 residues. This CDR3 reads CASSLGVEAFF. DNA for the CDR3: TGTGCCAGCAGCTTGGGAGTGGAAGCTTTCTTT.

This clone was seen only once. The chain recombines TRBV6-6 with TRBJ1-1; 8 bases are shared with TRBD1. This CDR3 contains 14 residues. Germline CDR1 MNHNY, CDR2 SVGAGI (reference sequence). V dropped 4 bases and J dropped 7; count of bases not matched to a gene: 8. For the CDR3, the DNA is TGTGCCAGCAGTTCCCTTACAGGGGGGGTTGAAGCTTTCTTT. Translating gives CASSSLTGGVEAFF.

The CDR3 protein is CASSIGLLSYEQYF. Written as DNA, the CDR3 is TGTGCCAGTAGTATTGGCCTCCTCTCCTACGAGCAGTACTTC. V usage is TRBV19 and J usage is TRBJ2-7; D call uncertain. CDR3 length: 14 residues. V was trimmed by 3 bases and J by 0 bases, leaving 9 bases between them. Germline V CDR1 and CDR2: LNHDA, SQIVND (reference sequence).

The chain uses TRBV7-3 and TRBJ2-5; D may match TRBD1 or TRBD2 (5 bases each). The CDR3 is made up of 16 amino acids. The germline V gene has CDR1 SGHTA and CDR2 FQGTGA. The germline V and J ends were trimmed by 5 bases and 7 bases, with 23 bases remaining between them. Here the CDR3 DNA reads TGTGCCAGCAGCCCAAACGCCCTCTTAGGGGCGGGGACCCAGTACTTC. Protein: CASSPNALLGAGTQYF.

This clone occurred once. The chain uses TRBV19 and TRBJ1-6, with 9 bases lining up with TRBD1. This CDR3 is built from 15 residues. In germline, CDR1 is LNHDA, CDR2 SQIVND (reference sequence). V was clipped by 7 bases and J by 7 bases; unmatched bases: 8. CDR3 nucleotides: TGTGCCAGTATGGAGGGACAGGGTTTCAATTCACCCCTCCACTTT. Amino acids: CASMEGQGFNSPLHF. Looking up the rest from reference TRBV19 and TRBJ1-6 gives the full variable domain: DGGITQSPKYLFRKEGQNVTLSCEQNLNHDAMYWYRQDPGQGLRLIYYSQIVNDFQKGDIAEGYSVSREKKESFPLTVTSAQKNPTAFYLCASMEGQGFNSPLHFGNGTRLTVT.

The genes are TRBV19 and TRBJ1-1, with a possible D match to TRBD1 (5 bases). Trimming removed 6 bases from V and 3 bases from J, with 14 bases in between. Per the germline V gene, CDR1 is LNHDA and CDR2 is SQIVND (reference sequence). The CDR3 sequence is 14 residues long. DNA of the CDR3: TGTGCCAGTAGCCTTGGGACCCAGCACACTGAAGCTTTCTTT. Its translation: CASSLGTQHTEAFF.

V and J are TRBV27 and TRBJ2-1; D remains unclear. CDR1 and CDR2 (germline): MNHEY, SMNVEV (reference sequence). The CDR3 contains 12 residues. Trimming cost V 8 bases and J 9 bases, with 14 bases left between them. The CDR3 coding sequence is TGTGCCAGCTTCTCCAGCCCAATTGAGCAGTTCTTC. It encodes CASFSSPIEQFF.

The chain employs TRBV29-1 and TRBJ1-1; D perhaps matches TRBD1 (6 bases). The CDR3 spans 12 residues. Germline V gene lookup returns CDR1 SQVTM and CDR2 ANQGSEA. Between the trimmed V and J ends, which lost 6 bases and 6 bases, there was a span of 14 bases. In nucleotides, the CDR3 is TGCAGCGTCGAAACAGGGATCCCTGAAGCTTTCTTT. This sequence encodes CSVETGIPEAFF.

The chain carries TRBV2 and TRBJ2-1; D not resolved. V was clipped by 6 bases and J by 4 bases, with 16 bases between them. Germline loops: CDR1 SNHLY, CDR2 FYNNEI. The CDR3 has 15 amino acids. CDR3 sequence (DNA): TGTGCCAGCAGGCTCGGTCCATCGGAGTACAATGAGCAGTTCTTC. The encoded protein is CASRLGPSEYNEQFF. The whole variable domain, remainder taken from reference TRBV2 and TRBJ2-1, is EPEVTQTPSHQVTQMGQEVILRCVPISNHLYFYWYRQILGQKVEFLVSFYNNEISEKSEIFDDQFSVERPDGSNFTLKIRSTKLEDSAMYFCASRLGPSEYNEQFFGPGTRLTVL.

This chain joins TRBV9 and TRBJ2-1; TRBD2 matches at 8 bases. The CDR3 is 19 residues long. Germline V lookup: CDR1 SGDLS, CDR2 YYNGEE. The V gene end was trimmed by 1 base and the J gene end by 2 bases; junction bases not matched to a gene: 14. The CDR3 reads CASSVYGTRGGITYNEQFF. The CDR3 DNA follows: TGTGCCAGCAGCGTATACGGGACTAGAGGGGGGATCACCTACAATGAGCAGTTCTTC.

The chain carries TRBV9 and TRBJ2-7, with D unclear. The CDR3 runs to 14 residues. Trimming cost V 0 bases and J 4 bases, with 11 bases left between them. Germline CDR1 and CDR2: SGDLS and YYNGEE. CDR3 protein: CASSVDPTSYEQYF. DNA for the CDR3: TGTGCCAGCAGCGTAGATCCCACTTCTTACGAGCAGTACTTC.

Comments on this clone: Other DNA variants within this sample encode the same CDR3. The chain uses TRBV11-1 and TRBJ2-5, with a tentative D call TRBD1 (6 bases). The germline CDR1 and CDR2 sequences are SGHAT and FQDESV (reference sequence). This CDR3 spans 13 amino acids. V shed 1 base and J shed 3 bases, with 6 bases lying between them. This CDR3 is CASSLDREETQYF. The DNA of the CDR3 is TGTGCCAGCAGCTTAGACAGGGAAGAGACCCAGTACTTC.